The clone carrying this T cell receptor beta chain was seen only once. The antigen is not known. This sample stems from a study of Ad26.COV2.S vaccination and SARS-CoV-2 variants. Whole-study context: The trial was COV1001 and the donor's arm was Ad26.COV2.S. The authors gave Ad26.COV2.S intramuscularly, either once or twice 56 days apart.

Treatment noted: some 20 received Ad26.COV2.S at low or high dose, single or two shots; roughly 5 received placebo; per-sample allocation not given. Sample collection was performed on day 63 after the first vaccine or placebo injection. Generated by immunoSEQ multiplex PCR, the TCRdb table keeps only in-frame clones and is missing some. The table has 250,000 to 300,000 clones, approximately 89% seen once; the top ten hold 2.5% to 3.5%. Study-wide points: Total responses of T cells may have been underestimated by the analyses of TCR breadth and depth.

This CDR3 spans 14 amino acids. V was clipped by 4 bases and J by 6 bases, with 13 bases between them. The germline gives CDR1 SGHTA, CDR2 FQGNSA. This chain uses TRBV7-2 with TRBJ1-5, with a tentative D call TRBD1 (6 bases). Sequenced here: peripheral blood, sampled in a trial of Ad26.COV2.S vaccine versus placebo. The sequence derives from a person between 18 and 65 years old who received the Ad26.COV2.S COVID-19 vaccine or a placebo. The CDR3 DNA follows: TGTGCCAGCAGCTATACAGGGACACTTCAGCCCCAGCATTTT. Translation gives CASSYTGTLQPQHF.